The rows below give T cell receptor beta chains drawn from one sample of a study of post-analysis software for immune sequencing data. TCRdb reanalysed the PCR reads using MiXCR and keeps one entry per CDR3 protein. The sample consists of 550,000 to 700,000 distinct CDR3 sequences, roughly 46% of them appearing once. Sequences were obtained from blood. The source is a girl under 18 with multiple sclerosis. Each CDR3 is given with its conserved first and last residue. The D gene is left open where the match is weak. Expanded clones get a size class; other rows say once, few or many, or leave the size out.

j_gene: TRBJ2-4
len: 12
d_gene: -
v_gene: TRBV7-2
abundance: -
CDR3aa: CASSATGFQQYF
CDR3nt: TGTGCCAGCAGCGCCACAGGGTTTCAGCAGTACTTC

j_gene: TRBJ1-5
len: 15
d_gene: -
v_gene: TRBV12-3/TRBV12-4
abundance: -
CDR3aa: CASSSGRATDQPQHF
CDR3nt: TGTGCCAGCAGCTCGGGTAGGGCAACGGATCAGCCCCAGCATTTT

j_gene: TRBJ2-7
len: 13
d_gene: TRBD1
v_gene: TRBV5-1
abundance: -
CDR3aa: CASSFTGDYEQYF
CDR3nt: TGCGCCAGCAGCTTTACAGGGGACTACGAGCAGTACTTC

j_gene: TRBJ2-1
len: 17
d_gene: TRBD2
v_gene: TRBV5-1
abundance: -
CDR3aa: CASSLEPGTSSYNEQFF
CDR3nt: TGCGCCAGCAGCTTAGAACCCGGGACTAGCAGTTACAATGAGCAGTTCTTC

j_gene: TRBJ2-5
len: 14
d_gene: TRBD2
v_gene: TRBV20-1
abundance: -
CDR3aa: CSARTSGLQETQYF
CDR3nt: TGCAGTGCGAGGACTAGCGGGTTACAAGAGACCCAGTACTTC

j_gene: TRBJ1-1
len: 14
d_gene: -
v_gene: TRBV12-3/TRBV12-4
abundance: few
CDR3aa: CASSSIRRDTEAFF
CDR3nt: TGTGCCAGCAGTTCCATTAGGAGGGACACTGAAGCTTTCTTT

j_gene: TRBJ1-1
len: 14
d_gene: -
v_gene: TRBV5-5
abundance: -
CDR3aa: CASSFQTANTEAFF
CDR3nt: TGTGCCAGCAGCTTCCAGACAGCGAACACTGAAGCTTTCTTT

j_gene: TRBJ2-3
len: 14
d_gene: -
v_gene: TRBV15
abundance: -
CDR3aa: CATSREISTDTQYF
CDR3nt: TGTGCCACCAGCAGAGAAATTAGCACAGATACGCAGTATTTT

j_gene: TRBJ2-3
len: 13
d_gene: -
v_gene: TRBV10-3
abundance: few
CDR3aa: CAISDQGTDTQYF
CDR3nt: TGTGCCATCAGTGACCAGGGCACAGATACGCAGTATTTT

j_gene: TRBJ2-3
len: 16
d_gene: -
v_gene: TRBV20-1
abundance: -
CDR3aa: CSARGIGRHYTDTPYF
CDR3nt: TGCAGTGCTAGAGGAATTGGTAGGCACTACACAGATACGCCGTATTTT

j_gene: TRBJ2-1
len: 15
d_gene: TRBD1
v_gene: TRBV12-3/TRBV12-4
abundance: -
CDR3aa: CASSLDGQERHEQFF
CDR3nt: TGTGCCAGCAGTTTAGATGGACAGGAGCGACATGAGCAGTTCTTC

j_gene: TRBJ2-7
len: 12
d_gene: -
v_gene: TRBV7-2
abundance: -
CDR3aa: CASSLGLGEQYF
CDR3nt: TGTGCCAGCAGCTTAGGGTTGGGGGAGCAGTACTTC

j_gene: TRBJ2-3
len: 15
d_gene: -
v_gene: TRBV12-3/TRBV12-4
abundance: -
CDR3aa: CASSPQGMRQDTQYF
CDR3nt: TGTGCCAGCAGTCCCCAGGGGATGAGGCAGGATACGCAGTATTTT

j_gene: TRBJ2-3
len: 15
d_gene: TRBD2
v_gene: TRBV29-1
abundance: -
CDR3aa: CSVELYGRPTDTQYF
CDR3nt: TGCAGCGTTGAATTATACGGGAGGCCCACAGATACGCAGTATTTT

j_gene: TRBJ2-5
len: 16
d_gene: -
v_gene: TRBV5-1
abundance: few
CDR3aa: CASSLTSAGVQETQYF
CDR3nt: TGCGCCAGCAGCTTGACGTCGGCAGGAGTCCAAGAGACCCAGTACTTC

j_gene: TRBJ2-7
len: 14
d_gene: TRBD2
v_gene: TRBV7-9
abundance: once
CDR3aa: CASSLGGGQDEQYF
CDR3nt: TGTGCCAGCAGCTTGGGGGGAGGGCAGGACGAGCAGTACTTC

j_gene: TRBJ2-5
len: 15
d_gene: TRBD1
v_gene: TRBV5-1
abundance: few
CDR3aa: CASSLWDRAGEAQYF
CDR3nt: TGCGCCAGCAGCTTATGGGACAGGGCGGGAGAGGCCCAGTACTTC

j_gene: TRBJ2-5
len: 15
d_gene: -
v_gene: TRBV24-1
abundance: -
CDR3aa: CATSDYGSTRETQYF
CDR3nt: TGTGCCACCAGTGATTACGGGTCCACCCGGGAGACCCAGTACTTC

j_gene: TRBJ1-1
len: 12
d_gene: -
v_gene: TRBV12-3/TRBV12-4
abundance: -
CDR3aa: CASSLEQPEAFF
CDR3nt: TGTGCCAGCAGCCTAGAACAGCCTGAAGCTTTCTTT

j_gene: TRBJ2-1
len: 13
d_gene: -
v_gene: TRBV2
abundance: once
CDR3aa: CASSPATYNEQFF
CDR3nt: TGTGCCAGCAGTCCAGCTACCTACAATGAGCAGTTCTTC

j_gene: TRBJ2-1
len: 11
d_gene: -
v_gene: TRBV12-3/TRBV12-4
abundance: -
CDR3aa: CASSLAQGQFF
CDR3nt: TGTGCCAGCAGTTTAGCGCAGGGGCAGTTCTTC

j_gene: TRBJ1-2
len: 16
d_gene: -
v_gene: TRBV7-9
abundance: -
CDR3aa: CASSSFQPGQGYGYTF
CDR3nt: TGTGCCAGCAGCTCTTTTCAACCGGGGCAAGGGTATGGCTACACCTTC

j_gene: TRBJ2-1
len: 14
d_gene: -
v_gene: TRBV12-3/TRBV12-4
abundance: few
CDR3aa: CASSAWELANEQFF
CDR3nt: TGTGCCAGTAGTGCCTGGGAGTTGGCCAATGAGCAGTTCTTC

j_gene: TRBJ2-3
len: 14
d_gene: -
v_gene: TRBV20-1
abundance: few
CDR3aa: CSLRRLTLIDTQYF
CDR3nt: TGCAGTTTACGTAGACTCACATTAATAGATACGCAGTATTTT

j_gene: TRBJ2-7
len: 11
d_gene: -
v_gene: TRBV20-1
abundance: -
CDR3aa: CSANRGGEQYF
CDR3nt: TGCAGTGCTAACAGGGGGGGCGAGCAGTACTTC

j_gene: TRBJ2-1
len: 15
d_gene: -
v_gene: TRBV4-1
abundance: -
CDR3aa: CASSPGRGLYNEQFF
CDR3nt: TGCGCCAGCAGCCCCGGGCGGGGGCTATACAATGAGCAGTTCTTC

j_gene: TRBJ2-1
len: 20
d_gene: TRBD2
v_gene: TRBV7-2
abundance: -
CDR3aa: CASTLNRPSGTLSSYNEQFF
CDR3nt: TGTGCCAGCACCTTAAATCGGCCTAGCGGGACTCTAAGCTCCTACAATGAGCAGTTCTTC

j_gene: TRBJ2-7
len: 13
d_gene: -
v_gene: TRBV20-1
abundance: -
CDR3aa: CSARDLSGNEQYF
CDR3nt: TGCAGTGCTAGGGACCTCTCGGGGAACGAGCAGTACTTC

j_gene: TRBJ2-1
len: 14
d_gene: -
v_gene: TRBV7-3
abundance: many
CDR3aa: CASSFGGLGNEQFF
CDR3nt: TGTGCCAGCAGCTTTGGGGGGCTTGGCAATGAGCAGTTCTTC

j_gene: TRBJ2-1
len: 16
d_gene: -
v_gene: TRBV29-1
abundance: -
CDR3aa: CSGGTTVFASYNEQFF
CDR3nt: TGCAGTGGGGGAACGACGGTCTTTGCGTCCTACAATGAGCAGTTCTTC

j_gene: TRBJ2-5
len: 14
d_gene: -
v_gene: TRBV25-1
abundance: -
CDR3aa: CASSERRSQETQYF
CDR3nt: TGTGCCAGCAGTGAACGCAGGTCCCAAGAGACCCAGTACTTC

j_gene: TRBJ2-5
len: 15
d_gene: TRBD1
v_gene: TRBV28
abundance: -
CDR3aa: CASSSFDDRAETQYF
CDR3nt: TGTGCCAGCAGTTCCTTCGACGACAGGGCAGAGACCCAGTACTTC

j_gene: TRBJ2-7
len: 16
d_gene: -
v_gene: TRBV4-1
abundance: few
CDR3aa: CASSRIGGGSSYEQYF
CDR3nt: TGCGCCAGCAGCAGGATTGGGGGGGGCAGCTCCTACGAGCAGTACTTC

j_gene: TRBJ1-6
len: 14
d_gene: TRBD1
v_gene: TRBV12-3/TRBV12-4
abundance: -
CDR3aa: CASSADRRNSPLHF
CDR3nt: TGTGCCAGCAGTGCGGACAGGCGGAATTCACCCCTCCACTTT

j_gene: TRBJ2-3
len: 15
d_gene: TRBD2
v_gene: TRBV7-4
abundance: -
CDR3aa: CASSVRGLDTDTQYF
CDR3nt: TGTGCCAGCAGCGTAAGGGGACTAGACACAGATACGCAGTATTTT

j_gene: TRBJ1-5
len: 15
d_gene: -
v_gene: TRBV12-3/TRBV12-4
abundance: -
CDR3aa: CASSLSGASNQPQHF
CDR3nt: TGTGCCAGCAGTTTATCGGGGGCCAGCAATCAGCCCCAGCATTTT

j_gene: TRBJ2-7
len: 14
d_gene: -
v_gene: TRBV7-9
abundance: few
CDR3aa: CASSPQTLSYEQYF
CDR3nt: TGTGCCAGCAGCCCCCAGACACTCTCCTACGAGCAGTACTTC

j_gene: TRBJ2-4
len: 16
d_gene: -
v_gene: TRBV6-2/TRBV6-3
abundance: -
CDR3aa: CASSYDLGASKNIQYF
CDR3nt: TGTGCCAGCAGTTACGATCTGGGGGCGTCTAAAAACATTCAGTACTTC

j_gene: TRBJ2-3
len: 15
d_gene: -
v_gene: TRBV5-1
abundance: -
CDR3aa: CASSLELRRADTQYF
CDR3nt: TGCGCCAGCAGCTTGGAATTGCGTCGGGCAGATACGCAGTATTTT

j_gene: TRBJ2-7
len: 14
d_gene: TRBD2
v_gene: TRBV2
abundance: -
CDR3aa: CASSGTSGAYEQYF
CDR3nt: TGTGCCAGCAGTGGGACTAGCGGAGCCTACGAGCAGTACTTC

j_gene: TRBJ2-2
len: 16
d_gene: TRBD1
v_gene: TRBV10-1
abundance: -
CDR3aa: CASGFLDRENTGELFF
CDR3nt: TGCGCCAGCGGATTCCTCGACAGGGAGAACACCGGGGAGCTGTTTTTT

j_gene: TRBJ2-1
len: 14
d_gene: TRBD1
v_gene: TRBV5-1
abundance: few
CDR3aa: CASSLGRGQNEQFF
CDR3nt: TGCGCCAGCAGCTTGGGTAGGGGGCAGAATGAGCAGTTCTTC

j_gene: TRBJ1-4
len: 15
d_gene: -
v_gene: TRBV5-1
abundance: -
CDR3aa: CASSAGGTTNEKLFF
CDR3nt: TGCGCCAGCAGCGCGGGCGGTACAACTAATGAAAAACTGTTTTTT

j_gene: TRBJ2-3
len: 13
d_gene: -
v_gene: TRBV6-1
abundance: few
CDR3aa: CASSPTRTDTQYF
CDR3nt: TGTGCCAGCAGTCCGACGCGCACAGATACGCAGTATTTT

j_gene: TRBJ2-1
len: 14
d_gene: -
v_gene: TRBV20-1
abundance: few
CDR3aa: CSARPTPADVRQFF
CDR3nt: TGCAGTGCTAGGCCCACGCCAGCGGACGTTCGGCAGTTCTTC

j_gene: TRBJ2-7
len: 14
d_gene: TRBD2
v_gene: TRBV20-1
abundance: -
CDR3aa: CSASVPLAGDAQYF
CDR3nt: TGCAGTGCTAGCGTTCCCCTAGCGGGAGATGCGCAGTACTTC

j_gene: TRBJ2-5
len: 17
d_gene: TRBD2
v_gene: TRBV20-1
abundance: few
CDR3aa: CSARDSGLAGNQETQYF
CDR3nt: TGCAGTGCTAGAGATTCGGGACTAGCGGGAAACCAAGAGACCCAGTACTTC